Following are 22 T cell receptor beta chains from one sample sequenced in a study of graft-versus-host responses after intestinal transplantation. Only in-frame clones appear in the TCRdb table, and some are missing; sequencing was by immunoSEQ multiplex PCR. Among 95,000 to 110,000 clones listed, over 85% were seen once. These TCRs are of unknown antigen specificity. Sequenced material: unstimulated CD8+ T cells sorted from spleen or lymph node cells, taken before intestinal transplant. The source of these receptors is a human donor who received an intestinal transplant.

This chain connects TRBV2 to TRBJ1-5, with D uncertain. The germline V and J ends were trimmed by 7 bases and 6 bases, with 13 bases remaining between them. CDR3 length: 13 residues. Germline V gives CDR1 SNHLY, CDR2 FYNNEI. The CDR3 coding sequence is TGTGCCAGCACTTGGGGAGGTCTTCAGCCCCAGCATTTT. It is translated as CASTWGGLQPQHF.

This rearrangement joins TRBV29-1 to TRBJ1-1, with D possibly matching TRBD1 (5 bases). The CDR3 runs 14 residues. From germline, CDR1 is SQVTM and CDR2 ANQGSEA. Trimming stripped 6 bases from V and 7 bases from J, with 21 bases between. The CDR3 sequence is CSVLTGTAPLEAFF. The CDR3 nucleotides read TGCAGCGTCCTTACCGGGACGGCACCCCTTGAAGCTTTCTTT.

The rearrangement joins TRBV4-1 to TRBJ2-7; D uncertain. V lost 0 bases, J lost 4 bases, and 13 bases lay in between. This CDR3 is 15 amino acids long. Germline CDR1 and CDR2: MGHRA and YSYEKL. DNA for the CDR3: TGCGCCAGCAGCCAAGATCGGTCGTTCCCTTACGAGCAGTACTTC. Encoded protein: CASSQDRSFPYEQYF.

The CDR3 is CSVPPQIQETQYF. CDR3 in DNA: TGCAGCGTCCCACCACAGATACAAGAGACCCAGTACTTC. The chain combines TRBV29-1 with TRBJ2-5; D call uncertain. Germline V gene lookup returns CDR1 SQVTM and CDR2 ANQGSEA. The V end lost 6 bases, the J end lost 2 bases, and 13 bases lay between the germline ends. CDR3 length: 13 amino acids. The variable domain in full, completed from reference TRBV29-1 and TRBJ2-5, reads SAVISQKPSRDICQRGTSLTIQCQVDSQVTMMFWYRQQPGQSLTLIATANQGSEATYESGFVIDKFPISRPNLTFSTLTVSNMSPEDSSIYLCSVPPQIQETQYFGPGTRLLVL.

The J gene is TRBJ2-1, the V gene TRBV6-5; the D gene is possibly TRBD1 (5 bases). V was trimmed by 7 bases and J by 1 base, leaving 8 bases between them. This CDR3 comprises 13 residues. From germline, CDR1 is MNHEY and CDR2 SVGAGI. CDR3 sequence reads: CASNSGSYNEQFF. As DNA, the CDR3 is TGTGCCAGCAATTCAGGGTCCTACAATGAGCAGTTCTTC.

V is TRBV4-2 and J is TRBJ2-3, with TRBD2 as a possible D gene (5 bases). Trimming removed 0 bases at V and 0 bases at J, with 10 bases between. The CDR3 loop spans 16 amino acids. Germline V CDR1 and CDR2: LGHNA, YNFKEQ. The CDR3 DNA sequence: TGTGCCAGCAGCCAAGAAGCGGCGCCAAGCACAGATACGCAGTATTTT. It translates to CASSQEAAPSTDTQYF.

The chain recombines TRBV7-9 with TRBJ1-1; D is undetermined. Germline CDR1 reads SEHNR; CDR2 reads FQNEAQ (reference sequence). Trimming pared 2 bases from V and 4 bases from J, leaving 5 bases between. The CDR3 runs 12 residues. DNA of the CDR3: TGTGCCAGCAGCTTAATAGTCACTGAAGCTTTCTTT. It is translated as CASSLIVTEAFF.

The chain has TRBV10-2 and TRBJ2-2; no clear D gene. CDR3 length: 16 residues. Trimming removed 0 bases at V and 5 bases at J, with 13 bases between. CDR1 and CDR2 (germline): WSHSY, SAAADI. The CDR3, as DNA: TGCGCCAGCAGTGAGTCGACTCTTATAGGGACCGGGGAGCTGTTTTTT. Its translation is CASSESTLIGTGELFF.

The rearrangement uses TRBV27 and TRBJ2-5; 12 positions match TRBD2. Germline V lookup: CDR1 MNHEY, CDR2 SMNVEV (reference sequence). V lost 6 bases and J lost 7; bases outside the gene matches: 9. The CDR3 is 15 residues long. CDR3 sequence (DNA): TGTGCCAGCAGCCAGTGGACTAGCGGGGCGGGGACCCAGTACTTC. Translating gives CASSQWTSGAGTQYF.

The rearrangement links TRBV11-2 to TRBJ2-1; D not resolved. The germline V and J ends were trimmed by 5 bases and 3 bases, with 11 bases remaining between them. The CDR3 totals 14 residues. Germline CDR1 is SGHAT and CDR2 is FQNNGV. The CDR3 coding sequence is TGTGCCAGCAGCCCCCGGTTCGACTACAATGAGCAGTTCTTC. It translates to CASSPRFDYNEQFF.

The V and J genes are TRBV5-1 and TRBJ1-3; 8 bases are a match to TRBD1. The CDR3 has 19 residues. CDR1 SGHRS and CDR2 YFSETQ come from the germline V gene. The V and J ends lost 4 bases and 0 bases, in that order; junction bases with no gene match: 15. CDR3 DNA: TGCGCCAGCAGCAACGGACAGGGAGGGCTGAAGCGCTCTGGAAACACCATATATTTT. It is translated as CASSNGQGGLKRSGNTIYF.

CDR3: CASSLAGRGNSPLHF. CDR3 coding DNA: TGTGCCAGCAGCTTAGCGGGCAGGGGGAATTCACCCCTCCACTTT. The chain joins TRBV7-6 to TRBJ1-6; the match to TRBD1 covers 7 bases. Germline CDR1 SGHVS, CDR2 FNYEAQ. V lost 0 bases, J lost 7 bases, and 3 bases stayed unmatched. CDR3 size: 15 residues.

The V call is TRBV6-1, the J call TRBJ2-7; 7 positions match TRBD1. The CDR3 length is 13 residues. The trim removed 3 bases at V and 6 bases at J, leaving 5 bases unmatched. Per germline, CDR1 MNHNS and CDR2 SASEGT. The DNA of the CDR3 is TGTGCCAGCAGTGAGGCGACAGGGACCGAGCAGTACTTC. Encoded protein: CASSEATGTEQYF.

This sequence joins TRBV9 and TRBJ2-3; the D is unclear. The CDR3 totals 15 residues. V was clipped by 3 bases and J by 7 bases, with 18 bases between them. Per the germline V gene, CDR1 is SGDLS and CDR2 is YYNGEE. CDR3 DNA sequence: TGTGCCAGCAGCGATAAGCGAGATCATACTCATACGCAGTATTTT. Its translation is CASSDKRDHTHTQYF. The variable domain in full, with the rest retrieved from reference TRBV9 and TRBJ2-3, is DSGVTQTPKHLITATGQRVTLRCSPRSGDLSVYWYQQSLDQGLQFLIQYYNGEERAKGNILERFSAQQFPDLHSELNLSSLELGDSALYFCASSDKRDHTHTQYFGPGTRLTVL.

The genes are TRBV7-9 and TRBJ2-1; weak D call: TRBD2 (6 bases). The germline V and J ends were trimmed by 7 bases and 5 bases, with 21 bases remaining between them. The CDR3 extends over 16 amino acids. From germline, CDR1 is SEHNR and CDR2 FQNEAQ (reference sequence). The CDR3: CASIRRGRRGDNEQFF. DNA of the CDR3: TGTGCCAGCATAAGACGAGGTAGGAGGGGTGACAATGAGCAGTTCTTC.

The chain recombines TRBV11-2 with TRBJ2-1; TRBD1 might be the D (6 bases). CDR1 is SGHAT, CDR2 FQNNGV, per germline. With 5 bases removed from V and 2 bases from J, the gap between germline ends came to 13 bases. The CDR3 extends over 15 amino acids. Here the CDR3 reads CASSINRDPYNEQFF. CDR3 DNA: TGTGCCAGCAGCATCAACAGGGATCCCTACAATGAGCAGTTCTTC.

The chain joins TRBV5-1 to TRBJ2-4, with TRBD1 matching over 12 bases. Germline assignment: CDR1 SGHRS and CDR2 YFSETQ. J was trimmed by 8 bases and V by 0 bases; bases with no gene match: 9. The CDR3 extends over 17 amino acids. CDR3 nucleotides: TGCGCCAGCAGCTTGGTGGGGACAGGGGGCTTAAGTTACATTCAGTACTTC. Translated, it gives CASSLVGTGGLSYIQYF.

The genes are TRBV4-1 and TRBJ2-1, with 7 positions matching TRBD2. CDR1 is MGHRA, CDR2 YSYEKL, per germline. The CDR3 is 16 amino acids. After removal of 3 bases from V and 0 bases from J, the junction contained 5 bases not matched to a gene. CDR3 residues: CASSQSGTSSYNEQFF. The DNA of the CDR3 is TGCGCCAGCAGCCAGAGCGGGACGAGCTCCTACAATGAGCAGTTCTTC.

The chain recombines TRBV4-1 with TRBJ2-3; D may be TRBD1 or TRBD2 (6 bases each). The V gene lost 8 bases and the J gene lost 4 bases, with 16 bases spanning the gap. The CDR3 extends over 14 amino acids. Germline CDR1 is MGHRA and CDR2 is YSYEKL. The CDR3 nucleotides read TGCGCCAGCTCCTCGGGGGCTAGTGCAGATACGCAGTATTTT. It is translated as CASSSGASADTQYF.

This rearrangement joins TRBV27 to TRBJ1-1; D gene ambiguous. Trimming left V 5 bases short and J 7 bases short, with 17 bases between. In germline, CDR1 is MNHEY, CDR2 SMNVEV (reference sequence). This CDR3 has 14 amino acids. The DNA for the CDR3 is TGTGCCAGCAGTCCCGGTCGGGGATCAGGTGAAGCTTTCTTT. This translates into CASSPGRGSGEAFF.

The V call is TRBV4-2, the J call TRBJ2-2, with D tentatively TRBD2 (6 bases). The CDR3 is made up of 13 amino acids. CDR1 LGHNA and CDR2 YNFKEQ come from the germline V gene. V shed 3 bases and J shed 5 bases, with 7 bases lying between them. CDR3 sequence: CASSQGTTGELFF. DNA for the CDR3: TGTGCCAGCAGCCAGGGGACTACCGGGGAGCTGTTTTTT.

The chain employs TRBV27 and TRBJ1-1, with 7 bases lining up with TRBD1. After removal of 4 bases from V and 1 base from J, the junction contained 6 bases not matched to a gene. The CDR3 is 15 amino acids. Germline CDR1 is MNHEY and CDR2 is SMNVEV (reference sequence). CDR3 bases: TGTGCCAGCAGTTCCCTCGGACAGGCGAACACTGAAGCTTTCTTT. Translation gives CASSSLGQANTEAFF.